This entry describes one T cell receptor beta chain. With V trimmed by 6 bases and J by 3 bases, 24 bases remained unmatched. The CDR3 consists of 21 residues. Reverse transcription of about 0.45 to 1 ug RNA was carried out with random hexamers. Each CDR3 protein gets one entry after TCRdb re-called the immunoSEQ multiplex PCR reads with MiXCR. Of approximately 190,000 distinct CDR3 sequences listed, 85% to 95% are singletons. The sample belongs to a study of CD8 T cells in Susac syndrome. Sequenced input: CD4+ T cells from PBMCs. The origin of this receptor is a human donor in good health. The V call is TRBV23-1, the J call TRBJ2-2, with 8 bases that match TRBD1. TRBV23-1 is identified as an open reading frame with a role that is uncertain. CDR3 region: CASSPRQGANLNSGDTGELFF. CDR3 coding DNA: TGCGCCAGCAGCCCGAGGCAGGGGGCGAATTTAAATTCGGGGGACACCGGGGAGCTGTTTTTT.